This T cell receptor beta chain was documented in a study of prognosis after radiotherapy for stage I lung cancer. Study background: Patients numbered approximately twelve men and over 5 women, aged roughly 50 to 85 with a median of roughly 70 years. Study-level points and caveats: A determination of whether the expanded TCR clones were tumor-specific was not made.

TCR beta CDR3 amplification from genomic DNA was performed by two-round multiplex PCR. Amplification during the initial PCR round employed primers specific to each TRBV and TRBJ gene. During the second PCR round, universal primers were used. A single record per CDR3 protein comes from TCRdb applying MiXCR to the multiplex PCR reads. The repertoire holds around 26,000 distinct CDR3 sequences, 40% seen once, with about 22% in the top ten. With respect to this clonotype: The antigen is not known.

CDR3 length: 16 amino acids. Trimming took 0 bases from V and 2 from J, leaving 11 bases between them. Germline CDR1 reads SGHTA; CDR2 reads FQGNSA. The receptor was derived from a donor at least 50 years old with non-small cell lung cancer. This chain uses TRBV7-2 with TRBJ1-5; no clear D. This specimen was PBMCs, taken before or after stereotactic body radiation therapy (not recorded which). The CDR3 DNA follows: TGTGCCAGCAGCTTAGCAGGGTCGTTTCGCAATCAGCCCCAGCATTTT. Translating gives CASSLAGSFRNQPQHF. Based on the CDR3 plus reference TRBV7-2 and TRBJ1-5, the full variable domain is GAGVSQSPSNKVTEKGKDVELRCDPISGHTALYWYRQSLGQGLEFLIYFQGNSAPDKSGLPSDRFSAERTGGSVSTLTIQRTQQEDSAVYLCASSLAGSFRNQPQHFGDGTRLSIL.